This passage covers 21 T cell receptor beta chains from one sample sequenced in a study of T cell responses to AZD1222 COVID-19 vaccine. Sequenced by immunoSEQ multiplex PCR; TCRdb stores in-frame clones only, minus some. Of 95,000 to 150,000 clones listed, roughly nine tenths are singletons. The sequencing used peripheral blood, collected on day 0 of AZD1222 vaccination. The receptors here all came from an adult in good health.

The V and J genes are TRBV9 and TRBJ1-1; possible D gene TRBD1, 5 bases. Germline V gives CDR1 SGDLS, CDR2 YYNGEE. The CDR3 contains 15 residues. Trimming pared 3 bases from V and 0 bases from J, leaving 12 bases between. The CDR3 nucleotides are TGTGCCAGCAGCGCCCATACGGGGCTGAACACTGAAGCTTTCTTT. It is translated as CASSAHTGLNTEAFF.

This chain uses TRBV5-4 with TRBJ2-2, with a tentative D call TRBD1 (6 bases). The germline V gene has CDR1 SGHNT and CDR2 YYREEE (reference sequence). This CDR3 contains 14 residues. V lost 5 bases and J lost 4, with 12 bases in between. The CDR3 bases are TGTGCCAGCAGTTTAACAGGGTTCACCGGGGAGCTGTTTTTT. This translates into CASSLTGFTGELFF. Drawing the rest from reference TRBV5-4 and TRBJ2-2, the complete variable domain is ETGVTQSPTHLIKTRGQQVTLRCSSQSGHNTVSWYQQALGQGPQFIFQYYREEENGRGNFPPRFSGLQFPNYSSELNVNALELDDSALYLCASSLTGFTGELFFGEGSRLTVL.

The genes are TRBV4-1 and TRBJ2-1; TRBD2 aligns across 13 bases. This CDR3 spans 16 amino acids. J lost 5 bases, V lost 4 bases, and 5 bases had no gene match. Germline CDR1 reads MGHRA; CDR2 reads YSYEKL. The CDR3 spells CASSLRLAGGNNEQFF. CDR3 nucleotide sequence: TGCGCCAGCAGCCTGCGACTAGCGGGGGGCAACAATGAGCAGTTCTTC.

The chain employs TRBV28 and TRBJ1-6, with 7 bases fitting TRBD1. Per the germline V gene, CDR1 is MDHEN and CDR2 is SYDVKM. Trimming cost V 3 bases and J 5 bases; bases outside gene matches: 4. The CDR3 is made up of 15 amino acids. The CDR3: CASSFWGQHNSPLHF. CDR3 nucleotides: TGTGCCAGCAGTTTCTGGGGACAGCATAATTCACCCCTCCACTTT. The variable domain in full, completed from reference TRBV28 and TRBJ1-6, reads DVKVTQSSRYLVKRTGEKVFLECVQDMDHENMFWYRQDPGLGLRLIYFSYDVKMKEKGDIPEGYSVSREKKERFSLILESASTNQTSMYLCASSFWGQHNSPLHFGNGTRLTVT.

J is TRBJ2-7 and V is TRBV19, with D unresolved. V dropped 1 base and J dropped 4 bases, with 17 bases sitting between them. CDR3 length: 16 amino acids. In germline, CDR1 is LNHDA, CDR2 SQIVND (reference sequence). The CDR3 DNA reads TGTGCCAGTAGTATAGTAGGCCGGCTCCGCCCTTACGAGCAGTACTTC. Amino acids: CASSIVGRLRPYEQYF.

The rearrangement links TRBV6-1 to TRBJ2-1, with D tentatively TRBD1 (6 bases). The CDR3 contains 15 residues. The V gene lost 3 bases and the J gene lost 8 bases, with 17 bases spanning the gap. Germline V gene data show CDR1 as MNHNS and CDR2 as SASEGT. CDR3 DNA sequence: TGTGCCAGCAGTGAGGGCTGGGGACATCCCGATGAGCAGTTCTTC. Protein sequence: CASSEGWGHPDEQFF.

This chain links TRBV6-5 with TRBJ1-1; TRBD1 agrees at 9 bases. Trimming removed 11 bases from V and 5 bases from J; junction bases left unmatched: 15. The CDR3 is 15 amino acids. Germline-derived CDR1 and CDR2 are MNHEY and SVGAGI. The CDR3 here is CAATGTGKKGTEAFF. The CDR3 nucleotides are TGTGCCGCTACCGGGACAGGGAAAAAAGGAACTGAAGCTTTCTTT.

This CDR3 reads CASITYRGTDGRTIYF. The CDR3 region has the DNA TGTGCCAGCATCACCTACAGGGGAACAGACGGAAGGACCATATATTTT. This chain joins TRBV28 and TRBJ1-3, with 7 bases lining up with TRBD1. This CDR3 region has 16 residues. CDR1 is MDHEN and CDR2 is SYDVKM in the germline V gene. The V and J ends lost 7 bases and 10 bases, in that order; junction bases with no gene match: 19.

The chain recombines TRBV7-9 with TRBJ2-7, with 9 bases identical to TRBD2. Trimming took 4 bases from V and 2 from J; bases not matched to a gene: 9. CDR3 length equals 16 residues. The germline V gene encodes CDR1 SEHNR and CDR2 FQNEAQ (reference sequence). The CDR3 bases are TGTGCCAGCAGCTCGGTCCATAAGCGGGAGGCCTACGAGCAGTACTTC. It codes for CASSSVHKREAYEQYF.

The genes are TRBV24-1 and TRBJ2-7; 10 bases fit TRBD2. The germline V gene encodes CDR1 KGHDR and CDR2 SFDVKD. The CDR3 is 16 amino acids. The V segment lost 5 bases and the J segment 6 bases; nucleotides outside the gene matches: 12. The CDR3 coding sequence is TGTGCCACCAGTGCCCCTAGCGGGAGTGGGGCCCTCGAGCAGTACTTC. This encodes CATSAPSGSGALEQYF.

The V gene is TRBV7-9, the J gene TRBJ1-5; no firm D call. This CDR3 has 16 amino acids. Germline loops: CDR1 SEHNR, CDR2 FQNEAQ (reference sequence). The V gene lost 4 bases and the J gene lost 0 bases, with 13 bases spanning the gap. CDR3 nucleotide sequence: TGTGCCAGCAGCTCGGACGCTTCCTATAGCAATCAGCCCCAGCATTTT. Protein product: CASSSDASYSNQPQHF. Based on the CDR3 plus reference TRBV7-9 and TRBJ1-5, the full variable domain is DTGVSQNPRHKITKRGQNVTFRCDPISEHNRLYWYRQTLGQGPEFLTYFQNEAQLEKSRLLSDRFSAERPKGSFSTLEIQRTEQGDSAMYLCASSSDASYSNQPQHFGDGTRLSIL.

The V and J genes are TRBV4-2 and TRBJ2-7; D is ambiguous. Trimming removed 0 bases from V and 6 bases from J, with 12 bases in between. The germline gives CDR1 LGHNA, CDR2 YNFKEQ. The CDR3 extends over 14 amino acids. CDR3 amino acids: CASSQDSVSGEQYF. CDR3 bases: TGTGCCAGCAGCCAAGACTCAGTTTCAGGCGAGCAGTACTTC.

This rearrangement joins TRBV28 to TRBJ1-4; the D gene is possibly TRBD1 (6 bases). CDR1 is MDHEN and CDR2 is SYDVKM in the germline V gene. The V gene lost 9 bases and the J gene lost 4 bases, with 12 bases spanning the gap. The CDR3 is 13 residues long. For the CDR3, the DNA is TGTGCCAGTGGGGGGGACAATAATGAAAAACTGTTTTTT. It translates to CASGGDNNEKLFF.

This sequence joins TRBV6-5 and TRBJ2-2; maybe TRBD2 (5 bases). CDR1 is MNHEY and CDR2 is SVGAGI in the germline V gene. The V end was cut by 6 bases, the J end by 4 bases, with 12 bases between. The CDR3 loop spans 14 amino acids. CDR3 in DNA: TGTGCCAGCAGCCTAACTAGTAGCACCGGGGAGCTGTTTTTT. This gives the protein CASSLTSSTGELFF.

The V and J genes are TRBV6-1 and TRBJ2-5; D is ambiguous. CDR3 length: 12 residues. Trimming removed 2 bases at V and 7 bases at J, with 8 bases between. CDR1 and CDR2 from the germline V gene are MNHNS and SASEGT. This CDR3 reads CASSETWWTQYF. CDR3 in DNA: TGTGCCAGCAGTGAAACGTGGTGGACCCAGTACTTC.

This sequence joins TRBV5-1 and TRBJ1-4, with D unresolved. Trimming shortened V by 0 bases and J by 7 bases, and 16 bases separated the two germline ends. Germline CDR1 and CDR2: SGHRS and YFSETQ. This CDR3 spans 16 amino acids. CDR3 sequence (DNA): TGCGCCAGCAGCTTGGGACAACTTTTGGCGGGTGAAAAACTGTTTTTT. This gives the protein CASSLGQLLAGEKLFF. The full variable domain, completed using reference TRBV5-1 and TRBJ1-4, is KAGVTQTPRYLIKTRGQQVTLSCSPISGHRSVSWYQQTPGQGLQFLFEYFSETQRNKGNFPGRFSGRQFSNSRSEMNVSTLELGDSALYLCASSLGQLLAGEKLFFGSGTQLSVL.

J is TRBJ1-1 and V is TRBV9; weak D call: TRBD1 (5 bases). Germline V gene sequence: CDR1 SGDLS, CDR2 YYNGEE. V dropped 0 bases and J dropped 3 bases, with 9 bases sitting between them. The length of the CDR3 is 14 residues. CDR3 in amino acids: CASSVDGAYTEAFF. The CDR3 nucleotides read TGTGCCAGCAGCGTAGACGGGGCGTACACTGAAGCTTTCTTT.

The rearrangement links TRBV18 to TRBJ2-7; TRBD2 might be the D (6 bases). This CDR3 region has 15 residues. Trimming took off 6 bases at V and 3 bases at J, with 18 bases between the two ends. CDR1 is KGHSH, CDR2 LQKENI, per germline. The CDR3 nucleotides read TGTGCCAGCTCTATTGGGGGGACGGCTAGCTACGAGCAGTACTTC. The encoded protein is CASSIGGTASYEQYF. Based on the CDR3 plus reference TRBV18 and TRBJ2-7, the full variable domain is NAGVMQNPRHLVRRRGQEARLRCSPMKGHSHVYWYRQLPEEGLKFMVYLQKENIIDESGMPKERFSAEFPKEGPSILRIQQVVRGDSAAYFCASSIGGTASYEQYFGPGTRLTVT.

The chain recombines TRBV6-5 with TRBJ1-5, with D possibly matching TRBD1 (6 bases). V lost 8 bases and J lost 6, with 17 bases in between. Germline lookup yields CDR1 MNHEY and CDR2 SVGAGI. The CDR3 runs to 14 residues. DNA for the CDR3: TGTGCCAGCCGAGCCGGGGGGCAGGCTCAGCCCCAGCATTTT. Protein sequence: CASRAGGQAQPQHF.

The chain combines TRBV4-2 with TRBJ2-7, with a tentative D call TRBD2 (6 bases). CDR1 is LGHNA and CDR2 is YNFKEQ in the germline V gene. Trimming shortened V by 0 bases and J by 3 bases, and 9 bases separated the two germline ends. This CDR3 is 14 amino acids long. The CDR3 bases are TGTGCCAGCAGCCAAGAAACCGGGGGCTACGAGCAGTACTTC. Its translation is CASSQETGGYEQYF.

The chain is built from TRBV7-9 and TRBJ2-3, with a weak D call TRBD2 (6 bases). V was clipped by 3 bases and J by 8 bases, with 15 bases between them. Germline V gene sequence: CDR1 SEHNR, CDR2 FQNEAQ (reference sequence). This CDR3 is 14 amino acids long. The CDR3 DNA reads as TGTGCCAGCAGCTTCAACCGGGACTCGGGTACGCAGTATTTT. Translated, it gives CASSFNRDSGTQYF.